Each of the 13 T cell receptor beta chains below was sequenced from the same sample in a study of beta chain features in type 1 diabetes. Expressed TCRB transcripts got sequenced, as all isolated RNA was reverse transcribed. Only in-frame clones appear in the TCRdb table, and some are missing; sequencing was by immunoSEQ multiplex PCR. The profile shows under 800,000 clones, 15% to 18% of them singletons. Sequenced sample: naive CD4+ T cells from blood. Source of these receptors: a man between 18 and 29 years old in good health.

The rearrangement joins TRBV12-5 to TRBJ2-5; 10 bases agree with TRBD1. The germline CDR1 and CDR2 sequences are LGHNT and FRNRAP. Unmatched junction bases numbered 8, after V lost 5 bases and J lost 2 bases. This CDR3 region has 16 residues. CDR3 loop: CASGTGTGVRQETQYF. The CDR3 DNA reads as TGTGCTAGTGGTACTGGGACAGGGGTAAGACAAGAGACCCAGTACTTC.

This clone was detected only a few times. The gene calls are TRBV7-2 and TRBJ2-5; D is undetermined. The CDR3 contains 14 residues. Trimming stripped 0 bases from V and 12 bases from J, with 17 bases between. The germline V gene has CDR1 SGHTA and CDR2 FQGNSA. Here the CDR3 DNA reads TGTGCCAGCAGCTTAGCCCGTCAGGCCCCCCCTAAGTACTTC. This sequence encodes CASSLARQAPPKYF.

The chain combines TRBV7-2 with TRBJ1-2, with 9 bases identical to TRBD1. In germline, CDR1 is SGHTA, CDR2 FQGNSA. The CDR3 runs 15 residues. The ends lost 1 base at V and 7 bases at J; junction bases unmatched: 7. The DNA of the CDR3 is TGTGCCAGCAGCTTAGTCGCCGGGACAGGGTTTGGCTACACCTTC. Its translation: CASSLVAGTGFGYTF.

The rearrangement uses TRBV18 and TRBJ1-1; D gene uncertain. Germline V CDR1 and CDR2: KGHSH, LQKENI. V lost 2 bases to trimming and J lost 1 base, with 11 bases between them. This CDR3 region has 15 residues. CDR3 coding DNA: TGTGCCAGCTCACCAATACACCAAACGAACACTGAAGCTTTCTTT. Its translation is CASSPIHQTNTEAFF.

The chain links TRBV6-5 to TRBJ1-1; 9 nucleotides match TRBD1. The ends lost 6 bases at V and 8 bases at J; junction bases unmatched: 10. This CDR3 is 14 amino acids long. The germline V gene encodes CDR1 MNHEY and CDR2 SVGAGI. In DNA form, the CDR3 reads TGTGCCAGCAGGCGACGAACCGGGACAGGGGAAGCTTTCTTT. This translates into CASRRRTGTGEAFF.

This clone came up a few times. The rearrangement joins TRBV19 to TRBJ1-1, with D tentatively TRBD1 (5 bases). V was trimmed by 3 bases and J by 2 bases, leaving 25 bases between them. The germline CDR1 and CDR2 sequences are LNHDA and SQIVND (reference sequence). This CDR3 spans 19 amino acids. CDR3 bases: TGTGCCAGTAGTATCCCCCCCAGGAGGGACCCTCACCCTAACACTGAAGCTTTCTTT. It specifies CASSIPPRRDPHPNTEAFF.

The gene calls are TRBV11-2 and TRBJ1-1, with D maybe TRBD1 (5 bases). Germline CDR1 is SGHAT and CDR2 is FQNNGV. V was shortened by 4 bases and J by 5 bases, with 17 bases between the two germline ends. The CDR3 sequence is 15 residues long. CDR3 protein: CASSSGFGGSTEAFF. Written as DNA, the CDR3 is TGTGCCAGCAGCTCAGGCTTCGGGGGGAGTACTGAAGCTTTCTTT.

This clone was seen only a few times. The V and J genes are TRBV9 and TRBJ1-5; D remains unclear. The CDR3 loop spans 13 amino acids. The V gene lost 4 bases and the J gene lost 4 bases, with 9 bases spanning the gap. Per the germline V gene, CDR1 is SGDLS and CDR2 is YYNGEE. CDR3 nucleotides: TGTGCCAGCAGCCCTGAGGGAAATCAGCCCCAGCATTTT. Translating it yields CASSPEGNQPQHF. Using reference TRBV9 and TRBJ1-5 for the parts outside the CDR3, the full variable domain is DSGVTQTPKHLITATGQRVTLRCSPRSGDLSVYWYQQSLDQGLQFLIQYYNGEERAKGNILERFSAQQFPDLHSELNLSSLELGDSALYFCASSPEGNQPQHFGDGTRLSIL.

This clone has more than one count but fewer than ten. This chain uses TRBV9 with TRBJ2-5; D is ambiguous. The germline V gene has CDR1 SGDLS and CDR2 YYNGEE. The CDR3 length is 14 residues. V lost 0 bases to trimming and J lost 0 bases, with 6 bases between them. The CDR3 DNA reads TGTGCCAGCAGCGTAGGGCTGTACCAAGAGACCCAGTACTTC. Protein: CASSVGLYQETQYF.

The chain is built from TRBV30 and TRBJ1-2; perhaps TRBD1 as D (6 bases). Germline CDR1 reads GTSNPN; CDR2 reads SVGIG (reference sequence). The V end lost 5 bases, the J end lost 3 bases, and 13 bases lay between the germline ends. The CDR3 runs to 13 residues. CDR3 sequence: CAWGTGFDYGYTF. CDR3 nucleotide sequence: TGTGCCTGGGGAACAGGGTTTGACTATGGCTACACCTTC. Variable domain in full (rest from reference TRBV30 and TRBJ1-2): SQTIHQWPATLVQPVGSPLSLECTVEGTSNPNLYWYRQAAGRGLQLLFYSVGIGQISSEVPQNLSASRPQDRQFILSSKKLLLSDSGFYLCAWGTGFDYGYTFGSGTRLTVV.

This clone was counted a few times. J is TRBJ2-7 and V is TRBV7-2, with a possible D match to TRBD1 (8 bases). Germline lookup yields CDR1 SGHTA and CDR2 FQGNSA. This CDR3 spans 15 amino acids. V shed 1 base and J shed 1 base, with 11 bases lying between them. The CDR3 DNA sequence: TGTGCCAGCAGCTTAGTACAGGGGGGGTCCTACGAGCAGTACTTC. Translating gives CASSLVQGGSYEQYF.

This clone was counted between two and nine times. The V and J genes are TRBV28 and TRBJ2-7, with 11 bases lining up with TRBD2. The CDR3 runs 13 residues. The V gene's germline CDR1 is MDHEN and CDR2 SYDVKM. Unmatched junction bases numbered 4, after V lost 6 bases and J lost 6 bases. CDR3 protein: CASRASGRIEQYF. The CDR3 nucleotides read TGTGCCAGCAGGGCTAGCGGGAGGATCGAGCAGTACTTC.

This chain uses TRBV28 with TRBJ2-2; D possibly corresponds to TRBD1 (6 bases). With 5 bases removed from V and 6 bases from J, the gap between germline ends came to 13 bases. The CDR3 runs to 14 residues. CDR1 MDHEN and CDR2 SYDVKM come from the germline V gene. CDR3 sequence reads: CASSRNAGAGELFF. The CDR3 DNA reads as TGTGCCAGCAGTCGAAACGCAGGGGCCGGGGAGCTGTTTTTT.